A selection of T cell receptor beta chains follows, all from one sample in a study of blood T cells in healthy people across ages. TCRdb called the 5' RACE reads again in MiXCR, with one record for every CDR3 protein. The sample lists more than 650,000 distinct CDR3 sequences; roughly 24% were seen once. These same data were also listed under a study on T cells of mothers and their children.

The source material was blood. These receptor sequences come from a boy under 18 in good health. Both conserved end residues are part of each CDR3. A D gene is named only where the DNA matches it firmly. The size field is filled for only some rows; it gives once, few, many or a size class.

d_call: .; v_call: TRBV5-1; clone_size: .; j_call: TRBJ2-7; cdr3_nt: TGCGCCAGCAGCACTAGGGGGAACACCTACGAGCAGTACTTC; cdr3_aa: CASSTRGNTYEQYF
d_call: .; v_call: TRBV5-1; clone_size: few; j_call: TRBJ2-3; cdr3_nt: TGCGCCAGCAGCTTGGGCACGGGACCCCAGGTCACAGATACGCAGTATTTT; cdr3_aa: CASSLGTGPQVTDTQYF
d_call: TRBD1; v_call: TRBV29-1; clone_size: .; j_call: TRBJ2-1; cdr3_nt: TGCAGTTTCCACCCCGGGACAGGGATCGACAATGAGCAGTTCTTC; cdr3_aa: CSFHPGTGIDNEQFF
d_call: .; v_call: TRBV28; clone_size: .; j_call: TRBJ2-7; cdr3_nt: TGTGCCAGCAGCCGATACGGGGAAGGAGAGCAGTACTTC; cdr3_aa: CASSRYGEGEQYF
d_call: .; v_call: TRBV10-3; clone_size: .; j_call: TRBJ2-7; cdr3_nt: TGTGCCATTCGGGGGCAGGGTTACGAGCAGTACTTC; cdr3_aa: CAIRGQGYEQYF
d_call: TRBD1; v_call: TRBV6-5; clone_size: few; j_call: TRBJ1-6; cdr3_nt: TGTGCCAGTAGCGGGACAGATAATTCACCCCTCCACTTT; cdr3_aa: CASSGTDNSPLHF
d_call: TRBD1; v_call: TRBV6-6; clone_size: few; j_call: TRBJ1-1; cdr3_nt: TGTGCCAGCAGCCCAGGGGGGCGGTGGGACACTGAAGCTTTCTTT; cdr3_aa: CASSPGGRWDTEAFF
d_call: .; v_call: TRBV20-1; clone_size: few; j_call: TRBJ2-7; cdr3_nt: TGCAGTGCTAGAGATAACCTGGGGGTTGGCGAGCAGTACTTC; cdr3_aa: CSARDNLGVGEQYF
d_call: .; v_call: TRBV7-9; clone_size: few; j_call: TRBJ1-3; cdr3_nt: TGTGCCAGCAGCTTAGATGGGGGACACGTCTCTGGAAACACCATATATTTT; cdr3_aa: CASSLDGGHVSGNTIYF
d_call: .; v_call: TRBV11-2; clone_size: many; j_call: TRBJ2-1; cdr3_nt: TGTGCCAGCAGCTTGGACACAGACAATGAGCAGTTCTTC; cdr3_aa: CASSLDTDNEQFF
d_call: TRBD2; v_call: TRBV20-1; clone_size: .; j_call: TRBJ2-7; cdr3_nt: TGCAGTGCTAGTGCCGGGACTAGCGTTAACGAGCAGTACTTC; cdr3_aa: CSASAGTSVNEQYF
d_call: .; v_call: TRBV5-5; clone_size: .; j_call: TRBJ2-5; cdr3_nt: TGTGCCAGCAGCCACAAAGGCCAGGATTTACAAGAGACCCAGTACTTC; cdr3_aa: CASSHKGQDLQETQYF
d_call: TRBD1; v_call: TRBV7-6; clone_size: few; j_call: TRBJ1-1; cdr3_nt: TGTGCCAGCAGCTCAGGGGAACAGGGGAGGCGACGAGCTTTCTTT; cdr3_aa: CASSSGEQGRRRAFF
d_call: TRBD2; v_call: TRBV3-1; clone_size: few; j_call: TRBJ2-1; cdr3_nt: TGTGCCAGCAGCCCACTAGCGGGGTACAATGAGCAGTTCTTC; cdr3_aa: CASSPLAGYNEQFF
d_call: TRBD2; v_call: TRBV6-5; clone_size: .; j_call: TRBJ2-3; cdr3_nt: TGTGCCAGCAGAAGGGGACTAGCAGGGAACACAGATACGCAGTATTTT; cdr3_aa: CASRRGLAGNTDTQYF
d_call: TRBD1; v_call: TRBV28; clone_size: many; j_call: TRBJ2-5; cdr3_nt: TGTGCCAGCAGTTTAACGGGGACAGGGGGTTACTTC; cdr3_aa: CASSLTGTGGYF
d_call: TRBD1; v_call: TRBV5-5; clone_size: few; j_call: TRBJ2-4; cdr3_nt: TGTGCCAGCAGCGCGGGGGACAGGGGGCTTTGGGACATTCAGTACTTC; cdr3_aa: CASSAGDRGLWDIQYF
d_call: .; v_call: TRBV15; clone_size: .; j_call: TRBJ2-5; cdr3_nt: TGTGCCACCGAGCGTGACAGAAAAGAGACCCAGTACTTC; cdr3_aa: CATERDRKETQYF
d_call: .; v_call: TRBV6-5; clone_size: .; j_call: TRBJ1-5; cdr3_nt: TGTGCCAGCGCTAATAGCAATCAGCCCCAGCATTTT; cdr3_aa: CASANSNQPQHF
d_call: .; v_call: TRBV7-9; clone_size: few; j_call: TRBJ2-7; cdr3_nt: TGTGCCAGCAGCTTTTTATTGGCCAGGACCTACGAGCAGTACTTC; cdr3_aa: CASSFLLARTYEQYF
d_call: TRBD1; v_call: TRBV7-6; clone_size: many; j_call: TRBJ2-7; cdr3_nt: TGTGCCAGCAGCCCCCTCGGACAGGGTTTATACGAGCAGTACTTC; cdr3_aa: CASSPLGQGLYEQYF
d_call: TRBD2; v_call: TRBV29-1; clone_size: .; j_call: TRBJ2-1; cdr3_nt: TGCAGCGTTGGCCGGGAGGGCCGAGGCAATGAGCAGTTCTTC; cdr3_aa: CSVGREGRGNEQFF
d_call: .; v_call: TRBV18; clone_size: .; j_call: TRBJ2-2; cdr3_nt: TGTGCCAGCTCACCAACCCGGGACGGATTGAACACCGGGGAGCTGTTTTTT; cdr3_aa: CASSPTRDGLNTGELFF
d_call: TRBD1; v_call: TRBV29-1; clone_size: few; j_call: TRBJ2-5; cdr3_nt: TGCAGCGTCCAGGGGGAGGAGACCCAGTACTTC; cdr3_aa: CSVQGEETQYF
d_call: .; v_call: TRBV5-5; clone_size: .; j_call: TRBJ1-4; cdr3_nt: TGTGCCAGCAGCTACGGGAGACAGTCTAAAGATGAAAAACTGTTTTTT; cdr3_aa: CASSYGRQSKDEKLFF
d_call: .; v_call: TRBV6-1; clone_size: .; j_call: TRBJ2-3; cdr3_nt: TGTGCCAGCAGTGCCCAGTGGGGGAATACAGATACGCAGTATTTT; cdr3_aa: CASSAQWGNTDTQYF